This T cell receptor beta chain was identified in a study of T cell responses to AZD1222 COVID-19 vaccine. Findings and limits, study-wide: Donors were largely white British and mainly female; clonal diversity was possibly underestimated. Nearly half of spike-specific TCRs reportedly target unmutated variant regions. Across spike, vaccine-associated CD4 TCRs were found, dominant at 160-218 and 743-854.

Turning to this clone: Antigen: not known.

Trimming cost V 5 bases and J 0 bases, with 18 bases left between them. The germline CDR1 and CDR2 sequences are SGHNT and YYREEE (reference sequence). This CDR3 is built from 17 residues. Method: immunoSEQ multiplex PCR; TCRdb's copy keeps in-frame clones and lacks some. This table has around 130,000 clones, about 93% appearing once. The source material was peripheral blood, sampled on day 0 of AZD1222 vaccination. This chain links TRBV5-4 with TRBJ2-1, with unresolved D. The clonotype comes from an adult in good health. This CDR3 is CASRSRTSVSSYNEQFF. In DNA form, the CDR3 reads TGTGCCAGCAGATCGAGGACGAGCGTAAGCTCCTACAATGAGCAGTTCTTC. The full variable domain, rest sourced from reference TRBV5-4 and TRBJ2-1, is ETGVTQSPTHLIKTRGQQVTLRCSSQSGHNTVSWYQQALGQGPQFIFQYYREEENGRGNFPPRFSGLQFPNYSSELNVNALELDDSALYLCASRSRTSVSSYNEQFFGPGTRLTVL.